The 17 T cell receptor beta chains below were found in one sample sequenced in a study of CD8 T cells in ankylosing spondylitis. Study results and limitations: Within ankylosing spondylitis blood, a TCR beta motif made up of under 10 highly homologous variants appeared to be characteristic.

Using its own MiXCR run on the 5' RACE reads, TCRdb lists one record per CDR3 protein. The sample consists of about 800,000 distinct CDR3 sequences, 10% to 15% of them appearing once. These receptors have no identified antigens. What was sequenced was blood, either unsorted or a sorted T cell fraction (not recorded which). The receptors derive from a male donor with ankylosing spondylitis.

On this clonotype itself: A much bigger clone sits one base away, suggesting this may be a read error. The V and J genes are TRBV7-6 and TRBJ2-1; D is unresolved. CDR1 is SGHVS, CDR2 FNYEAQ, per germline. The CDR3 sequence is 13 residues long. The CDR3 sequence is CACSLSYYNEQFF. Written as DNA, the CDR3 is TGTGCCTGCAGCTTATCCTACTACAATGAGCAGTTCTTC. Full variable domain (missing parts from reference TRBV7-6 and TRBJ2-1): GAGVSQSPRYKVTKRGQDVALRCDPISGHVSLYWYRQALGQGPEFLTYFNYEAQQDKSGLPNDRFSAERPEGSISTLTIQRTEQRDSAMYRCACSLSYYNEQFFGPGTRLTVL.

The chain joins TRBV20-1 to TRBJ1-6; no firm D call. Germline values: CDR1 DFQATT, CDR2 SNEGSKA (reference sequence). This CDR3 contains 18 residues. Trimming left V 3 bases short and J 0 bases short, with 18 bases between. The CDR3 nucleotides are TGCAGTGCTAGTTTATTAGGGAGGGCCAGCTCCTATAATTCACCCCTCCACTTT. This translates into CSASLLGRASSYNSPLHF.

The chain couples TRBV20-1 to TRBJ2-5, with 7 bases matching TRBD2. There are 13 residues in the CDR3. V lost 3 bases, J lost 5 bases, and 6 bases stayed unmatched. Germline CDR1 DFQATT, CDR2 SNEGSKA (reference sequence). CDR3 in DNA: TGCAGTGCTAGCCTGGGGGGGACCGAGACCCAGTACTTC. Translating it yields CSASLGGTETQYF.

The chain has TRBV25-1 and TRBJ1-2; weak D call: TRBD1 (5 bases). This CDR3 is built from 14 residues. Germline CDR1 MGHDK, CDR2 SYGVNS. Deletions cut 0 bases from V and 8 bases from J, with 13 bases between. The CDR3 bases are TGTGCCAGCAGTGAATATTCAGGGTTTGGAGGCTACACCTTC. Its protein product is CASSEYSGFGGYTF.

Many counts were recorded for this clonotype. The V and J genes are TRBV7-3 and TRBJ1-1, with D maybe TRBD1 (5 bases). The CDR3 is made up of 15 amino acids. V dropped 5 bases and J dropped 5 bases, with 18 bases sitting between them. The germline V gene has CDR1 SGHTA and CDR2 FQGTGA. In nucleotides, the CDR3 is TGTGCCAGCAGCCCCGACTCAGGGTTTCAAACTGAAGCTTTCTTT. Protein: CASSPDSGFQTEAFF.

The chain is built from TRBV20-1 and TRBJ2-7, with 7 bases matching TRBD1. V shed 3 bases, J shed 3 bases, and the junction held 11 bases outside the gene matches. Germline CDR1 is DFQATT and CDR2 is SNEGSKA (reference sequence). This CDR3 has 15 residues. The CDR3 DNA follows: TGCAGTGCTAGTCGCTTGAGACAGGGATTCTACGAGCAGTACTTC. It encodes CSASRLRQGFYEQYF.

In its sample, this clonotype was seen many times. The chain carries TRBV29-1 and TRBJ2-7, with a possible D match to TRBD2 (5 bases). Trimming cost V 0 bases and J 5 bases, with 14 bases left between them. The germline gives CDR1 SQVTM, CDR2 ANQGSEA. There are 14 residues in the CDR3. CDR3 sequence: CSVEESQRPNEQYF. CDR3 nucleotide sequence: TGCAGCGTTGAAGAGAGCCAGCGGCCCAACGAGCAGTACTTC.

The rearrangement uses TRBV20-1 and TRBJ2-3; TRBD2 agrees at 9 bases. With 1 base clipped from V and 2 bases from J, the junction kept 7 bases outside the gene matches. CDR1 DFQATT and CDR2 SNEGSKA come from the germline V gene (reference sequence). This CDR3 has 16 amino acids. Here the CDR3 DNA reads TGCAGTGCTAGAGCGGGTAGCGGGGGTCTCACAGATACGCAGTATTTT. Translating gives CSARAGSGGLTDTQYF.

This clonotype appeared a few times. The CDR3 region has the DNA TGCAGTGCTGACAGCGAGAGCCCAGGGGCTGAAGCTTTCTTT. This gives the protein CSADSESPGAEAFF. This chain links TRBV20-1 with TRBJ1-1; TRBD1 is a possible D gene (6 bases). The CDR3 is 14 residues long. V shed 5 bases and J shed 6 bases, with 19 bases lying between them. Looked up from germline, CDR1 is DFQATT and CDR2 is SNEGSKA (reference sequence).

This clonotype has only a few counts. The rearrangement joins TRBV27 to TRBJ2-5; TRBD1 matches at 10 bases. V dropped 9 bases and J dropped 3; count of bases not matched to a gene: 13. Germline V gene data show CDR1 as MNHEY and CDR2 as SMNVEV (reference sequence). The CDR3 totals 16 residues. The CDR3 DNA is TGTGCCAGTCGAAGGGACGGGACAGGGGCGAAAGAGACCCAGTACTTC. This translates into CASRRDGTGAKETQYF.

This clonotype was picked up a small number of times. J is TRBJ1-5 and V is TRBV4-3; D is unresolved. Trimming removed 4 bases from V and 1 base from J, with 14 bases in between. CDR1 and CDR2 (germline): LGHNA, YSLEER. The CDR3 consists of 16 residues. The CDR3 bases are TGCGCCAGCAGCCCCCGTGCGTTCGGAAGCAATCAGCCCCAGCATTTT. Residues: CASSPRAFGSNQPQHF.

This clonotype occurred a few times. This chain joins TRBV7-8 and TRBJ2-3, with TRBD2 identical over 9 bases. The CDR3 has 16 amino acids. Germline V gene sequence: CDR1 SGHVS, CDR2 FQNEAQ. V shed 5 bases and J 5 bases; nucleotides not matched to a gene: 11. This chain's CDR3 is CASSPNRGRAGDTQYF. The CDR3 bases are TGTGCCAGCAGCCCCAATCGCGGGAGGGCCGGAGATACGCAGTATTTT.

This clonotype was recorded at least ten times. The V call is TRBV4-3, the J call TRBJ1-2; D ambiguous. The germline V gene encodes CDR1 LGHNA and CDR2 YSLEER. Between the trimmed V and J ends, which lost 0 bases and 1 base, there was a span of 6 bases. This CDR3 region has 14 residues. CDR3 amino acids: CASSQDNSNYGYTF. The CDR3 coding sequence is TGCGCCAGCAGCCAAGATAACAGTAACTATGGCTACACCTTC.

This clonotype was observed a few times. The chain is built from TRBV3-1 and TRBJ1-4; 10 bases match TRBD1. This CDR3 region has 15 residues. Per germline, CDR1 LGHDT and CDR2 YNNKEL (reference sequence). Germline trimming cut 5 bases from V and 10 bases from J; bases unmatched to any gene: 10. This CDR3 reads CASSFFDRGLGKLFF. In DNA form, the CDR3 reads TGTGCCAGCAGCTTTTTTGACAGGGGGCTTGGAAAACTGTTTTTT.

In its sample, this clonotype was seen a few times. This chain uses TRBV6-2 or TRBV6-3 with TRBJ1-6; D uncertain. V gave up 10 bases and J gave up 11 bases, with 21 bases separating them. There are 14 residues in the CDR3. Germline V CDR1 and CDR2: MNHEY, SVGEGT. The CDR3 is CATDPGPHEPPLHF. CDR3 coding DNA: TGTGCCACTGACCCCGGGCCCCACGAACCACCCCTCCACTTT.

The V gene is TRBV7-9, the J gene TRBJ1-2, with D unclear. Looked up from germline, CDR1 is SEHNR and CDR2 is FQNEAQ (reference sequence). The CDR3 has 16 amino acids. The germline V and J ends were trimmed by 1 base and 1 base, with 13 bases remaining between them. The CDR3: CASSLVFGEHNYGYTF. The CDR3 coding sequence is TGTGCCAGCAGCTTAGTGTTCGGGGAACATAACTATGGCTACACCTTC.

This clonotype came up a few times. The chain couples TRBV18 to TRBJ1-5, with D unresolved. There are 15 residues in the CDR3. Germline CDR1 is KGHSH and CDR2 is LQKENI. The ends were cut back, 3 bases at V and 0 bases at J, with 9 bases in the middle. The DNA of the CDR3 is TGTGCCAGCTCACCTTCGACACATAGCAATCAGCCCCAGCATTTT. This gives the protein CASSPSTHSNQPQHF.